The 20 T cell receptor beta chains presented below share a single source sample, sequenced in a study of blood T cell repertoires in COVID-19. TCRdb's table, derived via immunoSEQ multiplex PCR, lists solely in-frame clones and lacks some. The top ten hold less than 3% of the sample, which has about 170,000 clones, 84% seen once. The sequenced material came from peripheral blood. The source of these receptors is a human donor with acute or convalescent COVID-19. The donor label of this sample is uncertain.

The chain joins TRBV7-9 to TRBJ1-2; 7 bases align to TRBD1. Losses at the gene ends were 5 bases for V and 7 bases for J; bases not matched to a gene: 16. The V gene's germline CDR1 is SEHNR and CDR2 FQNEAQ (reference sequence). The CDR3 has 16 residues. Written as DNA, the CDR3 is TGTGCCAGCAGCAAAGCAACGCCCAGACAGGGAGGTGGCTACACCTTC. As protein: CASSKATPRQGGGYTF.

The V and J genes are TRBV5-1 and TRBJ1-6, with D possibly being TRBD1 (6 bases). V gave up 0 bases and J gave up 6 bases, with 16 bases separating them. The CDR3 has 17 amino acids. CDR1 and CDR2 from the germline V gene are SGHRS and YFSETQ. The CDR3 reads CASSLAEGGSGNSPLHF. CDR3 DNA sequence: TGCGCCAGCAGCTTGGCAGAGGGGGGGTCAGGTAATTCACCCCTCCACTTT.

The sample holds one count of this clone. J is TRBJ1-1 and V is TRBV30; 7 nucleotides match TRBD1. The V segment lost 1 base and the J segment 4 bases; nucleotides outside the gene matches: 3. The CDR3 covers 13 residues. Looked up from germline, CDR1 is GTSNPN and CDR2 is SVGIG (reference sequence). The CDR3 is CAWSAGGGTEAFF. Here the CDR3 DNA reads TGTGCCTGGAGTGCAGGGGGAGGCACTGAAGCTTTCTTT.

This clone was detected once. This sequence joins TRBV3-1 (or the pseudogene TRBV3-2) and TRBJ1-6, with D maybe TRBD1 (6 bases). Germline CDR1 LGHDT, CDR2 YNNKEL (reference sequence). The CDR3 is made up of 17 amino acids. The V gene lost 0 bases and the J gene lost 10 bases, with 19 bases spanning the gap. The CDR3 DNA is TGTGCCAGCAGCCAAGAACGGGGGGGGCCGACGAACTCACCCCTCCACTTT. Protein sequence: CASSQERGGPTNSPLHF.

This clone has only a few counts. The CDR3, as DNA: TGTGCCAGTAGTATCGGCCTAGCCAACGATGAGCAGTTCTTC. It is translated as CASSIGLANDEQFF. The chain combines TRBV19 with TRBJ2-1; the D gene is possibly TRBD2 (5 bases). CDR1 and CDR2 (germline): LNHDA, SQIVND (reference sequence). V was cut by 3 bases and J by 8 bases, with 14 bases left in between. This CDR3 is 14 amino acids long. The full variable domain, its missing parts supplied by reference TRBV19 and TRBJ2-1, is DGGITQSPKYLFRKEGQNVTLSCEQNLNHDAMYWYRQDPGQGLRLIYYSQIVNDFQKGDIAEGYSVSREKKESFPLTVTSAQKNPTAFYLCASSIGLANDEQFFGPGTRLTVL.

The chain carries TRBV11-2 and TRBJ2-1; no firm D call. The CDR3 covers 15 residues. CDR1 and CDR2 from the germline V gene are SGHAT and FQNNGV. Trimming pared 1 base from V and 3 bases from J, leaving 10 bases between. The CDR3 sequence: CASSLGGSDYNEQFF. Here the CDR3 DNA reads TGTGCCAGCAGCTTAGGAGGCAGCGACTACAATGAGCAGTTCTTC.

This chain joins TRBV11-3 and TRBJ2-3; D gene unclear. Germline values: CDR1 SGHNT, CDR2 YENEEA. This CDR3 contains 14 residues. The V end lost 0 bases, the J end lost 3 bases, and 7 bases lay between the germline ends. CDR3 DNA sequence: TGTGCCAGCAGCTTAGACTCCGGGACAGATACGCAGTATTTT. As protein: CASSLDSGTDTQYF.

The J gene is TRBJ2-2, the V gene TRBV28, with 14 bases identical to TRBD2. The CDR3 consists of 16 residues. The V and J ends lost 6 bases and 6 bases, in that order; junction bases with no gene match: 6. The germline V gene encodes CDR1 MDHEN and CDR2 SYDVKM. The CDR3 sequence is CASSPRTSGRSGELFF. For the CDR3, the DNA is TGTGCCAGCAGCCCCAGGACTAGCGGGAGGTCCGGGGAGCTGTTTTTT.

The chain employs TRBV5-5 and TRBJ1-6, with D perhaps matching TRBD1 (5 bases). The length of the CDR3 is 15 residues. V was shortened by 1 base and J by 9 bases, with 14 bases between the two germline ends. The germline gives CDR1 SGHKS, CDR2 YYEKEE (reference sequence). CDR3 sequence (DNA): TGTGCCAGCAGCTTGCTGAGGGACTCTGTTTCACCCCTCCACTTT. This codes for CASSLLRDSVSPLHF.

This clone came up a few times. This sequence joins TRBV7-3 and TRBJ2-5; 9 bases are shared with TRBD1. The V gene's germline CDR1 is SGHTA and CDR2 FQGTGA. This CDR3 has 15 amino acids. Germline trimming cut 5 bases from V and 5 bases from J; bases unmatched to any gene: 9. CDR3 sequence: CASSHGQGTLETQYF. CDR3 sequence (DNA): TGTGCCAGCAGCCACGGACAGGGGACGCTGGAGACCCAGTACTTC. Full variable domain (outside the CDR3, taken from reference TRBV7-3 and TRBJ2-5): GAGVSQTPSNKVTEKGKYVELRCDPISGHTALYWYRQSLGQGPEFLIYFQGTGAADDSGLPNDRFFAVRPEGSVSTLKIQRTERGDSAVYLCASSHGQGTLETQYFGPGTRLLVL.

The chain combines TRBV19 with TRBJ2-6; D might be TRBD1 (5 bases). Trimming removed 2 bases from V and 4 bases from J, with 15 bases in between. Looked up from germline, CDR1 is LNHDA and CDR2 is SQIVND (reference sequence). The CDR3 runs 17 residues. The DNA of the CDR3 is TGTGCCAGTAGTATACAGGGTTGGAGTACCGGGGCCAACGTCCTGACTTTC. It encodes CASSIQGWSTGANVLTF.

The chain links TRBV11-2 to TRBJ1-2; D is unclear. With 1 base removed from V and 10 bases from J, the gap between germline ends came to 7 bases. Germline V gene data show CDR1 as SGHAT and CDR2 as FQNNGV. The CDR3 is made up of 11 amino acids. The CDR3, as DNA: TGTGCCAGCAGCTTAGGGGGAGCCTACACCTTC. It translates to CASSLGGAYTF.

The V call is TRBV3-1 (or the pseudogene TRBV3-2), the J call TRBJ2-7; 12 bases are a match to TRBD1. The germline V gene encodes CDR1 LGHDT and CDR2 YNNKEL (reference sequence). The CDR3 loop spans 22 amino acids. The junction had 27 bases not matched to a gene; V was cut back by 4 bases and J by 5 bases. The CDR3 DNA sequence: TGTGCCAGCAGCCTCGGACCGGGACAGGGGGCAGGAAGGAGCGGGAGGTCAAACGAGCAGTACTTC. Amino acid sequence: CASSLGPGQGAGRSGRSNEQYF.

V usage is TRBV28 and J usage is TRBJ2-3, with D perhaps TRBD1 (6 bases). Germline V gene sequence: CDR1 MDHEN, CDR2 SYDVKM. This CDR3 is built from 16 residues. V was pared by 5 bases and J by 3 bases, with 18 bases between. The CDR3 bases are TGTGCCAGCAGTGCGTCATGGGGGCTTGGGACAGATACGCAGTATTTT. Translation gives CASSASWGLGTDTQYF.

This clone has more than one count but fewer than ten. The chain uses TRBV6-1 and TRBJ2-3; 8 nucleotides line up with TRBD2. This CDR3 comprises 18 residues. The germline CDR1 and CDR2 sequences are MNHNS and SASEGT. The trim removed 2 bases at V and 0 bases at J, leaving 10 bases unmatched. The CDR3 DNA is TGTGCCAGCAGTGAAATCTCCGGGGGGGCGGGAAGCACAGATACGCAGTATTTT. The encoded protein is CASSEISGGAGSTDTQYF.

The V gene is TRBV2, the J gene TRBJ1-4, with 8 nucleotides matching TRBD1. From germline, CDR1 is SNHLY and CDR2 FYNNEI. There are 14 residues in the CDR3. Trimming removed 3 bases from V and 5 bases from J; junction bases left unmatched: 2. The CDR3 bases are TGTGCCAGCAGTGAGGACAGGGTGAATGAAAAACTGTTTTTT. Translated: CASSEDRVNEKLFF.

The CDR3 bases are TGCGCCAGCAGTCTAATATCCACCGGGGAGCTGTTTTTT. It specifies CASSLISTGELFF. The chain joins TRBV10-1 to TRBJ2-2; D gene unclear. The CDR3 sequence is 13 residues long. The germline CDR1 and CDR2 sequences are WNHNN and SYGVQD (reference sequence). Trimming cost V 5 bases and J 4 bases, with 8 bases left between them.

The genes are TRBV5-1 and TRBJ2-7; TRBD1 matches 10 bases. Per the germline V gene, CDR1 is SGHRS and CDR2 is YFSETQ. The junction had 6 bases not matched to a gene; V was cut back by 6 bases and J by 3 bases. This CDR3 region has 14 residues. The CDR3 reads CASTPGQGIYEQYF. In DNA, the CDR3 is TGCGCCAGCACCCCGGGACAGGGGATCTACGAGCAGTACTTC.

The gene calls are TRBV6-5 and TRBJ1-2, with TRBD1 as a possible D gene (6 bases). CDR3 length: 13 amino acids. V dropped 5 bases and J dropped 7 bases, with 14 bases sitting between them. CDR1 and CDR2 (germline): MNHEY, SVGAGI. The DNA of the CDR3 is TGTGCCAGCAGTCTTGGGACACCCCTTGGCTACACCTTC. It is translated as CASSLGTPLGYTF.

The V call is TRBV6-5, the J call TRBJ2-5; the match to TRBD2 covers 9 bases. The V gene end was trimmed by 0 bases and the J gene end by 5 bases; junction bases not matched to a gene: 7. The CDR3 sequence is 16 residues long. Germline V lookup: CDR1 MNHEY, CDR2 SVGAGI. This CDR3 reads CASSYSASGMVETQYF. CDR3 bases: TGTGCCAGCAGTTACTCGGCTAGCGGGATGGTTGAGACCCAGTACTTC.